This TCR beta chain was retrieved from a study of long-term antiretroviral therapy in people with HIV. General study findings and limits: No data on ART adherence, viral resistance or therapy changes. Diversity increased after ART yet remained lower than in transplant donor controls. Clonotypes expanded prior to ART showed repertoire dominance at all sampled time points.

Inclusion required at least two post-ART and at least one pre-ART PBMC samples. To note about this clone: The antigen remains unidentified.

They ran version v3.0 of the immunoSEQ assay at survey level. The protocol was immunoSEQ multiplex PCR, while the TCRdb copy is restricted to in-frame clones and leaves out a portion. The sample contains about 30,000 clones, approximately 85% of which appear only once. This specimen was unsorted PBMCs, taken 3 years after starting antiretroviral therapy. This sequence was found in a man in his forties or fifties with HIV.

Here the CDR3 reads CASSLGQNYGYTF. CDR3 nucleotide sequence: TGTGCCAGCAGTTTGGGACAGAACTATGGCTACACCTTC. The chain uses TRBV27 and TRBJ1-2, with 7 bases that match TRBD1. The J segment lost 2 bases and the V segment lost 3 bases, leaving 0 bases of the junction unmatched. The CDR3 runs 13 residues. Germline lookup yields CDR1 MNHEY and CDR2 SMNVEV (reference sequence).